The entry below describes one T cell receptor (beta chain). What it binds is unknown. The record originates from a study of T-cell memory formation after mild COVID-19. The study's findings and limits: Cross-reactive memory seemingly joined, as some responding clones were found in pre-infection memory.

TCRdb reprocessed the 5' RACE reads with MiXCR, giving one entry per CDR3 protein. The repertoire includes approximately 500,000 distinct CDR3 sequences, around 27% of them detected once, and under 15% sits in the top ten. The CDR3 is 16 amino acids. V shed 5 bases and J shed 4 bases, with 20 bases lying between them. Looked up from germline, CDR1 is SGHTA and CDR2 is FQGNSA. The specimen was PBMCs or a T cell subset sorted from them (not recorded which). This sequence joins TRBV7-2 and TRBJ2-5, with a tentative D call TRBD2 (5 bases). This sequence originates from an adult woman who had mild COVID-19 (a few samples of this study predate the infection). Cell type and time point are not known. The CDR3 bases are TGTGCCAGCAGCCCCGGCAGAGGGTATGCCCGAGAGACCCAGTACTTC. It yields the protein CASSPGRGYARETQYF.